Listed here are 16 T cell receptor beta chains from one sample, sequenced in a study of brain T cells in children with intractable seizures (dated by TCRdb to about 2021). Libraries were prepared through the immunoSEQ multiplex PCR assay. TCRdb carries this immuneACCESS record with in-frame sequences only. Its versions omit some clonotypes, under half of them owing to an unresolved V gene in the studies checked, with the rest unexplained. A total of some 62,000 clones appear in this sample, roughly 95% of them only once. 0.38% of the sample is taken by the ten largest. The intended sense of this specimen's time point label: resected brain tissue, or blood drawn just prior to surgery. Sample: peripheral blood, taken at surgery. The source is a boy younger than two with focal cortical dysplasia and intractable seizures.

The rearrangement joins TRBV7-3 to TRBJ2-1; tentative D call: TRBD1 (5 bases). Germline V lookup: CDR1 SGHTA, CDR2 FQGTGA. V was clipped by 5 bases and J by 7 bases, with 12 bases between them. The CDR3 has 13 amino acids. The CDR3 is CASSPRNRNEQFF. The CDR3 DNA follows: TGTGCCAGCAGCCCCCGTAACAGGAATGAGCAGTTCTTC.

CDR3 in DNA: TGTGCCAGCAGCTTACTACAGGAAGCTTTCTTT. Amino acid sequence: CASSLLQEAFF. The rearrangement uses TRBV7-2 and TRBJ1-1; D remains ambiguous. The V and J ends lost 2 bases and 8 bases respectively, with 6 bases between them. This CDR3 comprises 11 residues. Germline CDR1 is SGHTA and CDR2 is FQGNSA.

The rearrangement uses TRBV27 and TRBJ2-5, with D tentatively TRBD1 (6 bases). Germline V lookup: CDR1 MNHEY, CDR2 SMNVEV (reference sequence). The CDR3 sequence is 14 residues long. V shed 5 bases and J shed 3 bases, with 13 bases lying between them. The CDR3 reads CASSPIGGEETQYF. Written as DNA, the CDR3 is TGTGCCAGCAGTCCAATAGGGGGTGAAGAGACCCAGTACTTC.

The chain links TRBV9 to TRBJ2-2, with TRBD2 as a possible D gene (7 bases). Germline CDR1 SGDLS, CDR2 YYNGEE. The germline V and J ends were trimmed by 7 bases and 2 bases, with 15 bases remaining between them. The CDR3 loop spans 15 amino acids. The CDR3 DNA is TGTGCCAGCGAGAGGGGGGGAGGCAACACCGGGGAGCTGTTTTTT. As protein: CASERGGGNTGELFF.

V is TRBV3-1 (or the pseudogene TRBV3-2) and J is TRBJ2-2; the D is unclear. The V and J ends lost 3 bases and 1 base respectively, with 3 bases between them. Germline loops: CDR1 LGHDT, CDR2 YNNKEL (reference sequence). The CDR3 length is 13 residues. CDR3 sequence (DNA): TGTGCCAGCAGCCAGTTGAACACCGGGGAGCTGTTTTTT. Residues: CASSQLNTGELFF.

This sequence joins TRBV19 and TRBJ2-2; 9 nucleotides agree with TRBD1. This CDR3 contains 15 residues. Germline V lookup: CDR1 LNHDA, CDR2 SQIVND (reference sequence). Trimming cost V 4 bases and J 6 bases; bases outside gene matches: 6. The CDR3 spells CASSTSGQGAGELFF. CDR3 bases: TGTGCCAGTAGTACCTCGGGACAGGGTGCCGGGGAGCTGTTTTTT.

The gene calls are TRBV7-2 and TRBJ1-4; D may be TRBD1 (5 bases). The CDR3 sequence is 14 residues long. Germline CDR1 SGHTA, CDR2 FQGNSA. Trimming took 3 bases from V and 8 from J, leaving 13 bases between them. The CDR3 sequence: CASSFQGWGEKLFF. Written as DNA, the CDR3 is TGTGCCAGCAGCTTTCAGGGTTGGGGGGAAAAACTGTTTTTT.

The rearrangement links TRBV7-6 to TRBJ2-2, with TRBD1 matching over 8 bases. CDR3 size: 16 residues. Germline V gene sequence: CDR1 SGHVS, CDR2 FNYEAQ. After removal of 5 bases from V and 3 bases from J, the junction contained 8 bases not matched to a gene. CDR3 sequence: CASSPSGQVDTGELFF. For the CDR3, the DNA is TGTGCCAGCAGCCCATCGGGACAGGTGGACACCGGGGAGCTGTTTTTT. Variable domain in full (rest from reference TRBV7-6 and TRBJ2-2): GAGVSQSPRYKVTKRGQDVALRCDPISGHVSLYWYRQALGQGPEFLTYFNYEAQQDKSGLPNDRFSAERPEGSISTLTIQRTEQRDSAMYRCASSPSGQVDTGELFFGEGSRLTVL.

The CDR3 here is CASSQGLSGNEQFF. CDR3 bases: TGTGCCAGCAGCCAAGGCCTAAGCGGGAATGAGCAGTTCTTC. The chain recombines TRBV4-2 with TRBJ2-1; D may be TRBD2 (6 bases). V was trimmed by 1 base and J by 7 bases, leaving 11 bases between them. The CDR3 is 14 residues long. The V gene's germline CDR1 is LGHNA and CDR2 YNFKEQ.

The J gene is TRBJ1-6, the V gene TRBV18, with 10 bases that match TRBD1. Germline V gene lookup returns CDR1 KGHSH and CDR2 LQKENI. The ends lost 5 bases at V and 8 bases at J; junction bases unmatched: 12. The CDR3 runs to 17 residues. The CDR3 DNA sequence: TGTGCCAGCTCATCCGCGGCTCCGGGACAGGGGTATTCACCCCTCCACTTT. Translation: CASSSAAPGQGYSPLHF.

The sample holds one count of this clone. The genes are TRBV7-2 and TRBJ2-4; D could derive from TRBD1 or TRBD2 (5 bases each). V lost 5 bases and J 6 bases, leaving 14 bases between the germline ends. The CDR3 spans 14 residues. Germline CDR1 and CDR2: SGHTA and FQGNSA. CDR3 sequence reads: CASSGFLGVNIQYF. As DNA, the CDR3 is TGTGCCAGCAGCGGTTTTTTGGGGGTAAACATTCAGTACTTC.

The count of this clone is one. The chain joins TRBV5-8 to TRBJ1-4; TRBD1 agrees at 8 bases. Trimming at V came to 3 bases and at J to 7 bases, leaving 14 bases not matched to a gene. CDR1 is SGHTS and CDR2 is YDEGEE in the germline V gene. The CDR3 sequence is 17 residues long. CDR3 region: CASSSGKPGGVSEKLFF. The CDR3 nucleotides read TGTGCCAGCAGCTCCGGGAAACCAGGGGGCGTAAGTGAAAAACTGTTTTTT.

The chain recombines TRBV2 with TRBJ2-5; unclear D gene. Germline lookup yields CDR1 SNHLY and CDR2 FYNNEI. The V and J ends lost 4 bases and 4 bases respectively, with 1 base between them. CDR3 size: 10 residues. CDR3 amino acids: CASSVETQYF. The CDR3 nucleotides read TGTGCCAGCAGTGTAGAGACCCAGTACTTC.

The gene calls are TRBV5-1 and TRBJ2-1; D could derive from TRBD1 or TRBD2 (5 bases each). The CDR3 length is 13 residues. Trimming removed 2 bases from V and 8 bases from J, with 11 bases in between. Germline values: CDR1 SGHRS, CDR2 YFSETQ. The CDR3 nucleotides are TGCGCCAGCAGCTTCTTGAGGGACCATGAGCAGTTCTTC. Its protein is CASSFLRDHEQFF.

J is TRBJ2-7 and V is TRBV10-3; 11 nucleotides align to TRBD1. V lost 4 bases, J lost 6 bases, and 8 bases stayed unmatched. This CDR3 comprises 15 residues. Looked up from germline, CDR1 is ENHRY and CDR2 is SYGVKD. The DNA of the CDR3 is TGTGCCATCAGTGGGAGGGACAGGGGGTTCCCCGAGCAGTACTTC. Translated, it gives CAISGRDRGFPEQYF.

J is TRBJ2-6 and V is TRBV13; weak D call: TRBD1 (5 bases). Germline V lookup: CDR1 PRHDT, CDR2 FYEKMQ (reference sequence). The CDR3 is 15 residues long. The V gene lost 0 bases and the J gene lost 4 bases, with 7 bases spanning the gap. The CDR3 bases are TGTGCCAGCAGCTTAGGGCCAGGGGGGGCCAACGTCCTGACTTTC. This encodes CASSLGPGGANVLTF.